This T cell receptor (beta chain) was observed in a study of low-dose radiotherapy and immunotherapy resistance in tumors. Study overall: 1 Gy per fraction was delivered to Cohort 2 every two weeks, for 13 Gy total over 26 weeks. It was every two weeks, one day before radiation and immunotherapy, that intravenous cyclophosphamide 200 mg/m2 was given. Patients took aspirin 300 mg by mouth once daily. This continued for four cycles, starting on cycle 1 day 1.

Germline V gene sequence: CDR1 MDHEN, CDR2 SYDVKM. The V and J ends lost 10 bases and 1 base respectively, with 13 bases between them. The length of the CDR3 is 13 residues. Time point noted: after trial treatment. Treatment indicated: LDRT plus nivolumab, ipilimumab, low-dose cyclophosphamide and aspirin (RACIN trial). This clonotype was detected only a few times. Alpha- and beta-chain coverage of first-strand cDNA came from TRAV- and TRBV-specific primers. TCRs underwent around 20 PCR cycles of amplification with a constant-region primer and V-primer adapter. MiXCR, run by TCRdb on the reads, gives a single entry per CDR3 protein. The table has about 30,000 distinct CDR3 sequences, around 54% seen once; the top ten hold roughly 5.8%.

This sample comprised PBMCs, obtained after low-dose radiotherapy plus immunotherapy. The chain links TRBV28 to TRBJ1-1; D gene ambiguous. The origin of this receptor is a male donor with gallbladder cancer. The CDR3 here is CATAAARNTEAFF. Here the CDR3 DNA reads TGTGCCACCGCGGCAGCCCGGAACACTGAAGCTTTCTTT.